These T cell receptor beta chains were read from a single sample in a study of Graves' ophthalmopathy and Graves' hyperthyroidism. TCRdb re-derived calls from the multiplex PCR reads in MiXCR, one entry per CDR3 protein. This sample carries over a million distinct CDR3 sequences, 35% to 40% of them seen once, and the ten largest clones take approximately 12%. The specimen sequenced was peripheral blood or thyroid tissue (not recorded which). The receptors were sampled from an adult man with Graves' hyperthyroidism. Both conserved end residues are part of each CDR3. A D gene is named only where the DNA matches it firmly. Some rows have no size entry. The others give once, few or many, or a class for an expanded clone.

abundance,d_gene,j_gene,v_gene,CDR3nt,CDR3aa
-,-,TRBJ2-7,TRBV19,TGTGCCAGCAGCCAAGGAGGGTGGGACCCCTACGAGCAGTACTTC,CASSQGGWDPYEQYF
many,-,TRBJ1-1,TRBV29-1,TGCAGCGTTGAAACAGGGTTACAGACTGAAGCTTTCTTT,CSVETGLQTEAFF
many,-,TRBJ1-5,TRBV4-3,TGCGCCAGCAGCCAAGAACGGGGACGGATCAATCAGCCCCAGCATTTT,CASSQERGRINQPQHF
-,-,TRBJ1-2,TRBV12-3/TRBV12-4,TGTGCCAGCAGTTACTTCCCGGGGGCGCCTAACTATGGCTACACCTTC,CASSYFPGAPNYGYTF
many,TRBD1,TRBJ1-2,TRBV20-1,TGCAGTGCTAGAGAGGACAGGGGGCCCTATGGCTACACCTTC,CSAREDRGPYGYTF
-,-,TRBJ1-2,TRBV19,TGTGCCATCGAAGGGGAGCCCTCTTTCTGCTACACCTTC,CAIEGEPSFCYTF
many,-,TRBJ2-7,TRBV6-6,TGTGCCAGCAGTTACTACCGGGACGGGTCCTACGAGCAGTACTTC,CASSYYRDGSYEQYF
-,-,TRBJ2-7,TRBV9,TGTGCCAGCAGTCCGGGCCTAGCCGACTACGGGCAGTACTTC,CASSPGLADYGQYF
-,TRBD2,TRBJ2-3,TRBV6-4,TGTGCCAGCAGTACCGGGACTAGCTTCGGCAGAAGTGCAGATACGCAGTATTTT,CASSTGTSFGRSADTQYF
-,TRBD1,TRBJ2-7,TRBV29-1,TGCAGCGTTGAAGTAAACCGGGACAGAGGCTCCTACGAGCAGTACTTC,CSVEVNRDRGSYEQYF
-,TRBD1,TRBJ1-1,TRBV9,TGTGCCAGCAGTTACAGGGGACAGGGCGTGAACACTGAAGCTTTCTTT,CASSYRGQGVNTEAFF
many,TRBD2,TRBJ2-2,TRBV7-2,TGTGCCAGCAGGCCTGGACTAGCGGGGACCGGGGAGCTGTTTTTT,CASRPGLAGTGELFF
many,-,TRBJ2-7,TRBV7-2,TGTGCCAGCAGCTTGGGGGCATATACCTACGAGCAGTACTTC,CASSLGAYTYEQYF
-,-,TRBJ2-7,TRBV15,TGTGCCACCAGCAGACCTCCAGGGGCATACTCCTACGAGCAGTACTTC,CATSRPPGAYSYEQYF
many,TRBD2,TRBJ2-5,TRBV2,TGTGCCAGCAGGGCTTCGACTAGCGGGAGGGAGACCCAGTACTTC,CASRASTSGRETQYF
-,TRBD2,TRBJ2-2,TRBV20-1,TGCAGTGCTAGAGATTTGGGCGGGAGGGCCTCGCCTTCCGGGGAGCCGTTTTTT,CSARDLGGRASPSGEPFF
many,-,TRBJ1-1,TRBV10-3,TGTGCCATCAGTGAGTCGACGGGTTGGAATGTCGCGAACACTGAAGCTTTCTTT,CAISESTGWNVANTEAFF
-,-,TRBJ2-7,TRBV19,TGTGCCAGTAGTATCGGAGGGGTGCGGTCCTACGAGCAGTACTTC,CASSIGGVRSYEQYF
-,-,TRBJ1-2,TRBV9,TGTGCCAGCAGCCCACCCTCAGGGGATGGCTACACCTTC,CASSPPSGDGYTF
many,-,TRBJ2-7,TRBV12-3/TRBV12-4,TGTGCCAGCAGGCTAGGGGGCGAGCAGTACTTC,CASRLGGEQYF
many,-,TRBJ1-3,TRBV10-3,TGTGCCATCAGTAGGGACACCATCTCTGGAAACACCATATATTTT,CAISRDTISGNTIYF
few,-,TRBJ1-2,TRBV10-2,TGCGCCAGCAGTTACGCAGAATCTCCTAACTATGGCTACACCTTC,CASSYAESPNYGYTF
-,-,TRBJ2-5,TRBV29-1,TGCAGCGTCGATACAGGGGGAGGGTCCCAGTACTTC,CSVDTGGGSQYF
many,-,TRBJ1-6,TRBV4-3,TGCGCCAGCAGCCGTAACAGGGAGGGATCACCCCTCCACTTT,CASSRNREGSPLHF
-,-,TRBJ2-7,TRBV7-2,TGTGCCAGCAGCTTAGACGGGATTTTGTACGAGCAGTACTTC,CASSLDGILYEQYF
many,-,TRBJ1-2,TRBV7-2,TGTGCCAGCAGCTCCGGGGCCAGCGTTAACTATGGCTACACCTTC,CASSSGASVNYGYTF
-,-,TRBJ1-2,TRBV6-2/TRBV6-3,TGTGCCAGCAGTTACCCGGCAGAGACCTATGGCTACACCTTC,CASSYPAETYGYTF
-,-,TRBJ1-5,TRBV5-1,TGCGCCAGCAGCTTTGGACCTACGGGGGGTCAGCCCCAGCATTTT,CASSFGPTGGQPQHF
few,-,TRBJ1-1,TRBV7-2,TGTGCCAGCAGCCCTATACCCCCCGCTGTGAACACTGAAGCTTTCTTT,CASSPIPPAVNTEAFF